This TCR beta chain was identified during a study of T cells of healthy individuals. One entry per CDR3 protein, called by TCRdb with MiXCR from the 5' RACE reads. The data hold 60,000 to 75,000 distinct CDR3 sequences, with about 16% observed a single time. This clonotype occurred many times. This CDR3 has 18 residues. The germline V gene encodes CDR1 LNHDA and CDR2 SQIVND (reference sequence). The V and J ends lost 5 bases and 0 bases, in that order; junction bases with no gene match: 9. The chain combines TRBV19 with TRBJ2-1, with TRBD2 identical over 11 bases. The receptor's source is a human donor in good health. The CDR3 spells CASSPLGTSGISYNEQFF. As DNA, the CDR3 is TGTGCCAGTAGTCCCCTTGGGACTAGCGGAATCTCCTACAATGAGCAGTTCTTC.